A selection of T cell receptor beta chains follows, all from one sample in a study of regulatory T cells in long-lasting Graves disease. Each CDR3 protein gets one entry after TCRdb re-called the multiplex PCR reads with MiXCR. The data contain some 450,000 distinct CDR3 sequences, 16% of them singletons. In addition, the sample was reused for a study of T cells in Graves' hyperthyroidism and ophthalmopathy.

The sample in question was peripheral blood mononuclear cells (PBMCs), obtained at new diagnosis, from a patient treated with antithyroid drugs. The receptor set was obtained from a woman in her 30s with Graves disease. CDR3s include the opening cysteine and the closing phenylalanine or tryptophan. A D gene is named only where the DNA matches it firmly. The size entry is marked missing in some rows and otherwise reads once, few, many or a size class.

J gene	V gene	D gene	clone size	CDR3 protein	CDR3 DNA
TRBJ1-6	TRBV30	-	-	CAWSVDPNSPLHF	TGTGCCTGGAGTGTGGACCCTAATTCACCCCTCCACTTT
TRBJ2-5	TRBV11-2	-	many	CASSFLETQYF	TGTGCCAGCAGCTTCTTGGAGACCCAGTACTTC
TRBJ2-5	TRBV6-5	-	many	CASSSHRISGYQETQYF	TGTGCCAGCAGTTCGCATCGGATTAGCGGCTACCAAGAGACCCAGTACTTC
TRBJ1-2	TRBV29-1	TRBD1	-	CSVEDQDRVNGYTF	TGCAGCGTTGAAGATCAGGACAGGGTAAACGGCTACACCTTC
TRBJ2-2	TRBV11-2	TRBD2	-	CASSLYLAGGPNTGELFF	TGTGCCAGCAGCTTATATCTAGCGGGAGGGCCGAATACCGGGGAGCTGTTTTTT
TRBJ1-2	TRBV12-3/TRBV12-4	-	many	CASSLSSRGLSGYTF	TGTGCCAGCAGTTTATCTTCGCGGGGGCTCTCGGGCTACACCTTC
TRBJ2-1	TRBV6-2/TRBV6-3	TRBD2	-	CASIHSLPTFSGRAYNEQFF	TGTGCCAGCATCCACTCCCTCCCAACCTTTAGCGGGAGGGCCTACAATGAGCAGTTCTTC
TRBJ2-2	TRBV20-1	-	many	CSARVHSNTGELFF	TGCAGTGCTAGAGTACACTCGAACACCGGGGAGCTGTTTTTT
TRBJ2-7	TRBV19	TRBD1	few	CASSTRGQGSNEQYF	TGTGCCAGTAGTACCAGGGGACAGGGGTCCAACGAGCAGTACTTC
TRBJ2-1	TRBV18	TRBD2	many	CASSLAGDHNEQFF	TGTGCCAGCTCCCTAGCGGGAGACCACAATGAGCAGTTCTTC
TRBJ2-2	TRBV30	TRBD2	many	CAWSQGLAGSSTGELFF	TGTGCCTGGAGCCAGGGACTAGCGGGATCGAGCACCGGGGAGCTGTTTTTT
TRBJ1-4	TRBV2	TRBD1	many	CASRGDSGGKLFF	TGTGCCAGCAGGGGGGACAGCGGGGGAAAACTGTTTTTT
TRBJ2-1	TRBV28	TRBD2	many	CASSWYGLAGVRATYNEQFF	TGTGCCAGCAGTTGGTACGGACTAGCGGGAGTTCGGGCCACCTACAATGAGCAGTTCTTC
TRBJ2-7	TRBV20-1	TRBD2	many	CSASPGLAGYEQYF	TGCAGTGCTAGCCCAGGACTAGCGGGCTACGAGCAGTACTTC
TRBJ2-1	TRBV29-1	TRBD2	many	CSAPGLADNEQFF	TGCAGCGCCCCAGGACTAGCGGACAATGAGCAGTTCTTC
TRBJ2-5	TRBV5-1	-	many	CASSFTPGLETQYF	TGCGCCAGCAGCTTCACGCCGGGTTTGGAGACCCAGTACTTC
TRBJ2-1	TRBV7-9	-	many	CASSLLFRNEQFF	TGTGCCAGCAGCTTACTTTTCCGCAATGAGCAGTTCTTC
TRBJ2-2	TRBV19	-	-	CASRPPQEAGELFF	TGTGCCAGTAGACCCCCCCAGGAAGCCGGGGAGCTGTTTTTT
TRBJ2-3	TRBV20-1	-	many	CSASFDPGTQYF	TGCAGTGCTAGCTTTGATCCTGGTACGCAGTATTTT
TRBJ2-1	TRBV6-1	-	few	CASREGRDETYNEQSF	TGTGCCAGCAGGGAAGGGCGGGATGAAACCTACAATGAGCAGTCCTTC
TRBJ2-7	TRBV10-3	TRBD1	many	CAISRAGGRNEQYF	TGTGCCATCAGTCGAGCAGGGGGCAGGAACGAGCAGTACTTC
TRBJ2-3	TRBV2	TRBD2	many	CASSVDTSYSGRGTDTQYF	TGTGCCAGCAGTGTCGATACCAGTTATAGCGGGAGAGGGACAGATACGCAGTATTTT
TRBJ2-1	TRBV5-6	-	many	CASSLPSNEQFF	TGTGCCAGCAGCTTGCCTAGTAATGAGCAGTTCTTC
TRBJ1-1	TRBV20-1	-	-	CSARDLARVGFTEAFF	TGCAGTGCTAGGGACCTTGCCAGGGTGGGATTCACTGAAGCTTTCTTT
TRBJ2-1	TRBV12-3/TRBV12-4	-	-	CASRGMGVDEQFF	TGTGCCAGCAGGGGGATGGGAGTGGATGAGCAGTTCTTC
TRBJ2-7	TRBV28	TRBD1	many	CAVTGLGEQYF	TGTGCAGTGACAGGGCTGGGGGAGCAGTACTTC
TRBJ2-2	TRBV18	TRBD1	many	CASSPDRANTGELFF	TGTGCCAGCTCACCCGACAGGGCAAACACCGGGGAGCTGTTTTTT
TRBJ1-1	TRBV20-1	-	many	CSAREKLGKNTEAFF	TGCAGTGCTAGAGAGAAGCTCGGGAAGAACACTGAAGCTTTCTTT
TRBJ2-1	TRBV7-2	TRBD2	-	CASSFGTSGRVQFF	TGTGCCAGCAGCTTTGGGACTAGCGGGAGGGTGCAGTTCTTC
TRBJ1-2	TRBV6-1	-	many	CAYNLGAGYTF	TGTGCCTACAACCTTGGGGCCGGCTACACCTTC
TRBJ2-1	TRBV6-2/TRBV6-3	TRBD1	-	CASREPPTGSGQFF	TGTGCCAGCAGAGAACCTCCGACAGGGTCCGGGCAGTTCTTC
TRBJ2-5	TRBV6-5	-	-	CASSYSNVETQYF	TGTGCCAGCAGTTACTCGAATGTAGAGACCCAGTACTTC
TRBJ1-1	TRBV5-1	TRBD1	few	CASSPGDRGQGTGEQRAEAFF	TGCGCCAGCAGCCCGGGAGACAGGGGGCAGGGAACAGGGGAACAGAGAGCTGAAGCTTTCTTT
TRBJ2-1	TRBV29-1	TRBD2	few	CSSKARGEGFYNEQFF	TGCAGCTCCAAAGCTCGTGGGGAGGGCTTCTACAATGAGCAGTTCTTC
TRBJ2-2	TRBV5-6	-	many	CASSLGWAGELFF	TGTGCCAGCAGCTTGGGGTGGGCCGGGGAGCTGTTTTTT
TRBJ2-3	TRBV11-2	TRBD2	-	CASSPGGLAGVDTQYF	TGTGCCAGCAGCCCAGGGGGACTAGCGGGAGTGGATACGCAGTATTTT
TRBJ2-7	TRBV7-9	TRBD2	many	CASEAGPIYEQYF	TGTGCCAGCGAAGCGGGACCTATCTACGAGCAGTACTTC
TRBJ1-2	TRBV7-9	-	many	CASSLVGSPNYGYTF	TGTGCCAGCAGCTTAGTTGGGAGTCCTAACTATGGCTACACCTTC
TRBJ1-1	TRBV14	-	-	CASSTGFNEAFF	TGTGCCAGCAGCACAGGGTTTAATGAAGCTTTCTTT
TRBJ2-7	TRBV6-5	TRBD1	-	CASSYTGTGTYEQYF	TGTGCCAGCAGTTACACCGGGACAGGGACCTACGAGCAGTACTTC
TRBJ2-5	TRBV5-1	TRBD2	many	CASSGGRGLAGQETQYF	TGCGCCAGCAGCGGAGGACGGGGTCTAGCGGGACAAGAGACCCAGTACTTC
TRBJ2-7	TRBV6-1	-	many	CASRVALGGFYEQYF	TGTGCCAGCAGGGTCGCTTTAGGGGGATTCTACGAGCAGTACTTC
TRBJ2-7	TRBV20-1	TRBD2	many	CSATPGTSVTYEQYF	TGCAGTGCTACCCCCGGGACTAGCGTAACCTACGAGCAGTACTTC
TRBJ1-2	TRBV7-2	-	many	CASSLNLGGINYGYTF	TGTGCCAGCAGCTTAAATCTGGGGGGGATTAACTATGGCTACACCTTC
TRBJ2-3	TRBV27	-	many	CASSLMGSDTQYF	TGTGCCAGCAGTTTAATGGGGTCAGATACGCAGTATTTT
TRBJ1-4	TRBV6-2/TRBV6-3	-	many	CASSRKRANEKLFF	TGTGCCAGCAGCCGCAAGAGAGCTAATGAAAAACTGTTTTTT
TRBJ2-2	TRBV30	-	many	CAWSRPTFGELFF	TGTGCCTGGAGTCGTCCGACGTTCGGGGAGCTGTTTTTT
TRBJ1-2	TRBV7-9	TRBD1	many	CASSLRDRVGGYTF	TGTGCCAGCAGCCTCCGGGACAGGGTGGGCGGCTACACCTTC
TRBJ1-2	TRBV28	-	-	CASSENRVSNYGYTF	TGTGCCAGCAGTGAGAACAGGGTTTCTAACTATGGCTACACCTTC
TRBJ1-1	TRBV19	TRBD1	many	CASCSGGPIGTEAFF	TGTGCCAGTTGCTCAGGGGGTCCAATCGGCACTGAAGCTTTCTTT
TRBJ1-4	TRBV4-1	-	-	CASSQSLGENLFF	TGCGCCAGCAGCCAAAGTCTGGGTGAAAATCTGTTTTTT
TRBJ1-3	TRBV28	-	many	CASTPRGAGNTIYF	TGTGCCAGCACCCCTCGGGGGGCCGGAAACACCATATATTTT
TRBJ1-2	TRBV12-3/TRBV12-4	TRBD1	many	CASAYTPGTGFAGGYTF	TGTGCCAGCGCTTACACCCCCGGGACAGGGTTTGCTGGTGGCTACACCTTC
TRBJ2-2	TRBV12-3/TRBV12-4	-	many	CASSFFGGVGTGELFF	TGTGCCAGCAGTTTCTTTGGGGGAGTAGGGACCGGGGAGCTGTTTTTT
TRBJ1-5	TRBV19	-	many	CASIPKATGYSNQPQHF	TGTGCCAGTATCCCCAAGGCCACGGGCTATAGCAATCAGCCCCAGCATTTT
TRBJ1-1	TRBV12-3/TRBV12-4	-	many	CASGGHLNTEAFF	TGTGCCAGCGGGGGGCATCTTAACACTGAAGCTTTCTTT
TRBJ2-3	TRBV7-2	TRBD2	many	CASSLMGLAASTDTQYF	TGTGCCAGCAGCTTAATGGGACTAGCGGCTAGCACAGATACGCAGTATTTT
TRBJ2-1	TRBV12-3/TRBV12-4	TRBD2	many	CASSKTYTTSGSHNEQFF	TGTGCCAGCAGTAAGACTTACACGACTAGCGGGAGTCACAATGAGCAGTTCTTC
TRBJ2-3	TRBV6-1	-	many	CASSLDSHTQYF	TGTGCCAGCAGCTTGGACTCTCATACGCAGTATTTT
TRBJ2-1	TRBV11-2	TRBD2	-	CASSFRQRGYNEQFF	TGTGCCAGCAGCTTTAGGCAGCGGGGTTACAATGAGCAGTTCTTC